The rows below give T cell receptor beta chains drawn from one sample of a study of CD8 T cells in Susac syndrome. TCRdb fed the immunoSEQ multiplex PCR reads into MiXCR, producing one record per CDR3 protein. The table shows 150,000 to 250,000 distinct CDR3 sequences, with about 95% occurring only once. The sequencing input was CD4+ T cells from PBMCs. These receptors all come from a human donor with multiple sclerosis. Both conserved end residues are part of each CDR3. A D gene is named only where the DNA matches it firmly. Expanded clones are given a class, and other clones once, few, many or no size at all.

J,size,V,D,DNA,CDR3
TRBJ2-5,NA,TRBV7-7,NA,TGTGCCAGCAGCTTGCACAGGAGGTCGGAGACCCAGTACTTC,CASSLHRRSETQYF
TRBJ2-2,NA,TRBV5-1,NA,TGCGCCAGCCATGATTCCCTCACCGGGGAGCTGTTTTTT,CASHDSLTGELFF
TRBJ2-5,NA,TRBV7-9,TRBD2,TGTGCCAGCACCCCGAGGGAGGGGCTGAGAGAGACCCAGTACTTC,CASTPREGLRETQYF
TRBJ1-1,NA,TRBV29-1,NA,TGCAGCGTTGTCCCCCTCTTGAACACTGAAGCTTTCTTT,CSVVPLLNTEAFF
TRBJ2-7,NA,TRBV4-1,TRBD1,TGCGCCAGCAGCCAAGGGAGACAGGGGAGCTCCTACGAGCAGTACTTC,CASSQGRQGSSYEQYF
TRBJ1-2,NA,TRBV7-8,NA,TGTGCCAGCAGCTTAGCGGGGTCTTCCAGGTATTCCGCTGGCTACACCTTC,CASSLAGSSRYSAGYTF
TRBJ1-2,once,TRBV12-3/TRBV12-4,NA,TGTGCCAGCAGCCCCAGTCGTCCATACTATGGCTACACCTTC,CASSPSRPYYGYTF
TRBJ2-5,NA,TRBV5-1,TRBD1,TGCGCCAGCAGCTTGGGGGGACAGCAAGAGACCCAGTACTTC,CASSLGGQQETQYF
TRBJ2-7,NA,TRBV7-2,TRBD2,TGTGCCAGCAGCTCCCAAGCGGGAGGGGACGAGCAGTACTTC,CASSSQAGGDEQYF
TRBJ2-1,NA,TRBV3-1,NA,TGTGCCAGCAGCCGGGACCCCCGGTGGGAGCAGTTCTTC,CASSRDPRWEQFF
TRBJ1-5,NA,TRBV11-2,NA,TGTGCCAGCAGCTTAGGACCGTATAGCAATCAGCCCCAGCATTTT,CASSLGPYSNQPQHF
TRBJ1-4,NA,TRBV2,NA,TGTGCCAGCAGTGGAGGAAAACTGTTTTTT,CASSGGKLFF
TRBJ2-7,NA,TRBV4-1,NA,TGCGCCAGCAGCCTTGGCAGGACTTACCGGCAGCCCTACGAGCAGTACTTC,CASSLGRTYRQPYEQYF
TRBJ2-4,NA,TRBV30,NA,TGTGCCTGGAGCCAACCAGGGGTGGCAGGGAACATTCAGTACTTC,CAWSQPGVAGNIQYF
TRBJ1-2,NA,TRBV20-1,NA,TGCAGTGCTCCGCGCCCGTTGAGGGCGGGGGCAGGTGGCTACACCTTC,CSAPRPLRAGAGGYTF
TRBJ2-5,NA,TRBV7-2,NA,TGTGCCAGCAGCTTAGATCTGCAGGGAGCAGGCAATCAAGAGACCCAGTACTTC,CASSLDLQGAGNQETQYF
TRBJ2-3,NA,TRBV3-1,NA,TGTGCCAGCAGCCAAGGACGGAATACGCAGTATTTT,CASSQGRNTQYF
TRBJ2-7,NA,TRBV28,NA,TGTGCCAGCAGCCGTCCGGGCGCAACGGCCTACGAGCAGTACTTC,CASSRPGATAYEQYF
TRBJ1-1,NA,TRBV27,NA,TGTGCCAGCCTCGGGTTGAACACTGAAGCTTTCTTT,CASLGLNTEAFF
TRBJ1-1,NA,TRBV29-1,NA,TGCAGCGTGGCCGTAAAGGGGCAGTACACTGAAGCTTTCTTT,CSVAVKGQYTEAFF
TRBJ2-1,NA,TRBV19,NA,TGTGCCAGTAGTACCCTCTCCCGAAACAATGAGCAGTTCTTC,CASSTLSRNNEQFF
TRBJ2-3,NA,TRBV20-1,NA,TGCAGTGCTAGAGCAGGAGCCTACACAGATACGCAGTATTTT,CSARAGAYTDTQYF
TRBJ2-7,NA,TRBV7-2,NA,TGTGCCAGCAGCTTAGAGACCTTGCAGTACTTC,CASSLETLQYF
TRBJ2-1,NA,TRBV9,NA,TGTGCCAGCAGCGTAGGCCGGTTCTTC,CASSVGRFF
TRBJ1-2,NA,TRBV5-6,NA,TGTGCCAGCAGCCGTGGCCGAACCATTAACTATGGCTACACCTTC,CASSRGRTINYGYTF
TRBJ2-7,NA,TRBV15,NA,TGTGCCACCAGCAGAGATAAGAACTACGAGCAGTACTTC,CATSRDKNYEQYF
TRBJ2-5,NA,TRBV3-1,TRBD2,TGTGCCAGCAGCCCCGGAACTAGCGCCGATCAAGAGACCCAGTACTTC,CASSPGTSADQETQYF
TRBJ2-7,NA,TRBV7-2,NA,TGTGCCAGCAGCTTGGGAGTGCAGTACTTC,CASSLGVQYF
TRBJ2-6,NA,TRBV6-6,NA,TGTGCCAGCAGGGCGCCGGAGTTCCCTGGGGCCAACGTCCTGACTTTC,CASRAPEFPGANVLTF
TRBJ2-2,NA,TRBV7-2,TRBD2,TGTGCCAGCAGCAGTCGACTAGCGGGAATGTACACCGGGGAGCTGTTTTTT,CASSSRLAGMYTGELFF
TRBJ2-1,NA,TRBV4-2,NA,TGTGCCAGCAGCCAAGATCTAATATCGGCCAATGAGCAGTTCTTC,CASSQDLISANEQFF
TRBJ2-5,NA,TRBV2,NA,TGTGCCAGCAGTGACGGCAGGGGAAAGGAGACCCAGTACTTC,CASSDGRGKETQYF
TRBJ1-5,NA,TRBV28,NA,TGTGCCAGCGCACAGGGTTCTAGCAATCAGCCCCAGCATTTT,CASAQGSSNQPQHF
TRBJ2-1,NA,TRBV18,NA,TGTGCCAGCTCAGACGACACCAATGAGCAGTTCTTC,CASSDDTNEQFF
TRBJ1-4,NA,TRBV20-1,TRBD1,TGCAGCCTTACCCATTTAACAGGGGTGGGTGAAAAACTGTTTTTT,CSLTHLTGVGEKLFF
TRBJ1-1,NA,TRBV9,NA,TGTGCCAGCAGCGTAGAGGATTGGCCCACTGAAGCTTTCTTT,CASSVEDWPTEAFF
TRBJ1-1,NA,TRBV9,NA,TGTGCCAGCAGCGTAAGGGGGAACACTGAAGCTTTCTTT,CASSVRGNTEAFF
TRBJ1-1,NA,TRBV19,NA,TGTGCCAGTAGTATTTTTCGTGGGATGAACACTGAAGCTTTCTTT,CASSIFRGMNTEAFF
TRBJ2-7,NA,TRBV11-2,TRBD2,TGTGCCAGCCGCAAGCGGGAAGCAGGGCCTGAGCAGTACTTC,CASRKREAGPEQYF
TRBJ1-2,NA,TRBV3-1,NA,TGTGCCAGCAGCCAAAGGGGAGAGAATGGCTACACCTTC,CASSQRGENGYTF
TRBJ2-3,NA,TRBV7-9,TRBD2,TGTGCCATTCCAGCCTTAGCGGGGGGGTCAGATACGCAGTATTTT,CAIPALAGGSDTQYF
TRBJ2-7,NA,TRBV28,TRBD1,TGTGCCAGCACCGACCCGACAGGGTACTACGAGCAGTACTTC,CASTDPTGYYEQYF
TRBJ2-2,NA,TRBV29-1,TRBD1,TGCAGCATCTACAGGGGGCTTCCCGGGGAGCTGTTTTTT,CSIYRGLPGELFF
TRBJ2-5,NA,TRBV3-1,TRBD1,TGTGCCAGCAGCCTCACAGGGGTAGAGACCCAGTACTTC,CASSLTGVETQYF
TRBJ2-2,NA,TRBV9,NA,TGTGCCAGCAGCAACCCCGGGACTGCCGGGGAGCTGTTTTTT,CASSNPGTAGELFF
TRBJ2-3,few,TRBV11-2,NA,TGTGCCAGCAGCTTAGTAGGGGACGGCACAGATACGCAGTATTTT,CASSLVGDGTDTQYF
TRBJ2-5,NA,TRBV7-8,NA,TGTGCCAGCAGCTTAGTATCAGGAGGGCGTGAGACCCAGTACTTC,CASSLVSGGRETQYF
TRBJ2-7,NA,TRBV7-2,NA,TGTGCCAGCAGCCCCCAGTGGTGGGGCCACGAGCAGTACTTC,CASSPQWWGHEQYF
TRBJ2-7,NA,TRBV25-1,NA,TGTGCCAGCAGTGGGTACGGTACCTACGAGCAGTACTTC,CASSGYGTYEQYF
TRBJ2-3,NA,TRBV20-1,NA,TGCAGTGCTAGATACCAACGGCCTACGCAGTATTTT,CSARYQRPTQYF
TRBJ2-1,NA,TRBV5-4,NA,TGTGCCAGCAGCCTACAGGGTCTCCTGGCCAATGAGCAGTTCTTC,CASSLQGLLANEQFF
TRBJ1-4,NA,TRBV3-1,NA,TGTGCCAGCAGCGGAAGGGGGTCGGATGAAAAACTGTTTTTT,CASSGRGSDEKLFF
TRBJ2-1,NA,TRBV20-1,TRBD2,TGCAGTGCTCCCCGTTCGACTAGCGGGAGTCCCTGGGAGCAGTTCTTC,CSAPRSTSGSPWEQFF
TRBJ2-5,once,TRBV30,NA,TGTGCCTGGAGTCCCTGGACTTTACAAGAGACCCAGTACTTC,CAWSPWTLQETQYF
TRBJ2-6,NA,TRBV19,NA,TGTGCCAGTAGTATCGGGCCTGGGGCCAACGTCCTGACTTTC,CASSIGPGANVLTF